This T cell receptor (beta chain) was recovered during a study of OX40 agonist ivuxolimab in advanced cancers. For the study at large: Previous treatment with anti-PD-1, anti-PD-L1 or anti-CTLA-4 therapy was allowed; under 50% had received some.

At baseline, cycle 4 day 1, and cycle 7 day 1, blood was sampled. Regarding this clone: Antigen unknown.

Germline CDR1 SGHNT, CDR2 YYREEE (reference sequence). Trimming took off 0 bases at V and 10 bases at J, with 19 bases between the two ends. The CDR3 is 15 residues long. Sequencing used immunoSEQ multiplex PCR; TCRdb keeps in-frame clones, though not all of them. Among around 47,000 clones listed, approximately 86% were seen once. Points from the study as a whole: Clonal expansion by week 6 occurred in CD4+ and CD8+ blood T cells (at 0.1 to 3.0 mg/kg).

The receptor was isolated from an adult with an advanced solid tumor such as melanoma, head and neck, liver or kidney cancer. The chain employs TRBV5-4 and TRBJ1-1; perhaps TRBD1 as D (6 bases). The specimen was CD4+ or CD8+ T cells sorted from blood, collected in a trial of the OX40 agonist ivuxolimab. The CDR3 region is CASSLDRDPSRGAFF. The CDR3 DNA is TGTGCCAGCAGCTTGGACCGGGATCCGTCCAGGGGAGCTTTCTTT.